These 21 T cell receptor beta chains share one sample of origin, sequenced in a study of blood T cell repertoires in COVID-19. Sequencing used immunoSEQ multiplex PCR; TCRdb keeps in-frame clones, though not all of them. The table lists 60,000 to 85,000 clones, around nine tenths of them singletons. The sequencing input was peripheral blood. The source of these receptors is a woman older than 75 with active or convalescent COVID-19.

The chain links TRBV14 to TRBJ2-5, with TRBD2 matching over 7 bases. This CDR3 contains 14 residues. V was clipped by 5 bases and J by 5 bases; unmatched bases: 8. The germline CDR1 and CDR2 sequences are SGHDN and FVKESK. Written as DNA, the CDR3 is TGTGCCAGCAGCTTCACTAGCGCCGCGGAGACCCAGTACTTC. Its protein product is CASSFTSAAETQYF.

CDR3 region: CASKSRIWGAPVAGLSTDTQYF. The CDR3 nucleotides are TGTGCCAGTAAGTCTAGAATATGGGGTGCCCCTGTAGCGGGGCTTAGCACAGATACGCAGTATTTT. The rearrangement uses TRBV19 and TRBJ2-3, with 8 nucleotides matching TRBD2. This CDR3 is 22 amino acids long. Germline values: CDR1 LNHDA, CDR2 SQIVND (reference sequence). V lost 7 bases, J lost 0 bases, and 27 bases stayed unmatched.

The rearrangement links TRBV5-4 to TRBJ1-1; tentatively, D is TRBD1 (6 bases). Germline V gives CDR1 SGHNT, CDR2 YYREEE (reference sequence). The CDR3 covers 14 residues. V was clipped by 2 bases and J by 3 bases, with 11 bases between them. The CDR3 loop is CASSFGGQDTEAFF. The DNA for the CDR3 is TGTGCCAGCAGCTTCGGGGGGCAGGACACTGAAGCTTTCTTT.

V and J are TRBV3-1 (or the pseudogene TRBV3-2) and TRBJ2-3; possibly TRBD2 for D (6 bases). V was clipped by 0 bases and J by 1 base, with 17 bases between them. Germline loops: CDR1 LGHDT, CDR2 YNNKEL (reference sequence). The CDR3 has 18 amino acids. The CDR3 nucleotides read TGTGCCAGCAGCCAAGAAGCGGGCGTGGAATTAGGCACAGATACGCAGTATTTT. Protein sequence: CASSQEAGVELGTDTQYF.

The chain carries TRBV19 and TRBJ1-2; a weak D match, TRBD1 (5 bases). Trimming shortened V by 6 bases and J by 8 bases, and 16 bases separated the two germline ends. This CDR3 has 13 amino acids. The germline V gene has CDR1 LNHDA and CDR2 SQIVND (reference sequence). The CDR3 loop reads CASRKPGEGGYTF. The CDR3 region has the DNA TGTGCCAGTAGAAAACCGGGGGAAGGGGGCTACACCTTC.

The chain has TRBV19 and TRBJ1-5, with TRBD1 as a possible D gene (5 bases). The CDR3 is 14 residues long. Trimming shortened V by 5 bases and J by 4 bases, and 12 bases separated the two germline ends. The germline gives CDR1 LNHDA, CDR2 SQIVND (reference sequence). CDR3 nucleotides: TGTGCCAGTAGTCAAGACAGAAGGAATCAGCCCCAGCATTTT. Protein product: CASSQDRRNQPQHF.

The chain recombines TRBV15 with TRBJ2-3, with 11 bases identical to TRBD2. V trimming: 6 bases; J trimming: 4 bases; junction bases outside the gene matches: 9. The CDR3 has 16 amino acids. Germline-derived CDR1 and CDR2 are LNHNV and YYDKDF (reference sequence). CDR3 sequence (DNA): TGTGCCACCAGAGCGGGACTAGCGGACTATTCAGATACGCAGTATTTT. It is translated as CATRAGLADYSDTQYF. The full variable domain, its missing parts supplied by reference TRBV15 and TRBJ2-3, is DAMVIQNPRYQVTQFGKPVTLSCSQTLNHNVMYWYQQKSSQAPKLLFHYYDKDFNNEADTPDNFQSRRPNTSFCFLDIRSPGLGDTAMYLCATRAGLADYSDTQYFGPGTRLTVL.

The sample holds a few counts of this clone. Different DNA sequences within this sample yield the same CDR3. CDR3 region: CASSPGQGSYEQYF. For the CDR3, the DNA is TGTGCCAGCAGTCCCGGACAGGGAAGCTACGAGCAGTACTTC. The rearrangement uses TRBV6-5 and TRBJ2-7; 8 bases map to TRBD1. CDR1 and CDR2 from the germline V gene are MNHEY and SVGAGI. V gave up 5 bases and J gave up 3 bases; unmatched junction bases: 6. The CDR3 extends over 14 amino acids.

This clone has a single count. The chain couples TRBV25-1 to TRBJ2-7; D is possibly TRBD1 (5 bases). The CDR3 consists of 15 residues. V lost 0 bases, J lost 0 bases, and 9 bases lay in between. Germline V gene data show CDR1 as MGHDK and CDR2 as SYGVNS. The CDR3 here is CASSEYGASSYEQYF. The CDR3 DNA is TGTGCCAGCAGTGAATATGGGGCTAGCTCCTACGAGCAGTACTTC.

The rearrangement joins TRBV6-5 to TRBJ1-3, with TRBD1 identical over 10 bases. Germline CDR1 is MNHEY and CDR2 is SVGAGI. This CDR3 has 14 residues. V lost 4 bases to trimming and J lost 6 bases; unmatched junction nucleotides: 3. The CDR3 DNA sequence: TGTGCCAGCAGTTTGAGACAGGGGGCAAACACCATATATTTT. Its protein is CASSLRQGANTIYF.

This chain links TRBV24-1 with TRBJ2-5; 11 bases are shared with TRBD1. The germline gives CDR1 KGHDR, CDR2 SFDVKD. V gave up 3 bases and J gave up 5 bases; unmatched junction bases: 7. The length of the CDR3 is 16 residues. The CDR3 protein is CATSDGGQGAGETQYF. The DNA for the CDR3 is TGTGCCACCAGTGATGGTGGACAGGGGGCTGGCGAGACCCAGTACTTC.

The rearrangement uses TRBV7-2 and TRBJ1-2; D may be TRBD1 (6 bases). Trimming pared 4 bases from V and 1 base from J, leaving 19 bases between. Germline CDR1 is SGHTA and CDR2 is FQGNSA. The CDR3 spans 17 residues. CDR3 sequence (DNA): TGTGCCAGCAGCTACCACCCCCTGGACAGCGTTAACTATGGCTACACCTTC. It specifies CASSYHPLDSVNYGYTF. Together with reference TRBV7-2 and TRBJ1-2, the CDR3 gives the full variable domain: GAGVSQSPSNKVTEKGKDVELRCDPISGHTALYWYRQSLGQGLEFLIYFQGNSAPDKSGLPSDRFSAERTGGSVSTLTIQRTQQEDSAVYLCASSYHPLDSVNYGYTFGSGTRLTVV.

This rearrangement joins TRBV11-3 to TRBJ2-2; 8 bases line up with TRBD1. With V trimmed by 1 base and J by 5 bases, 6 bases remained unmatched. This CDR3 has 16 residues. Germline V CDR1 and CDR2: SGHNT, YENEEA. This chain's CDR3 is CASSLGNRGNTGELFF. The CDR3 DNA reads TGTGCCAGCAGCTTAGGAAACAGGGGGAATACCGGGGAGCTGTTTTTT.

V is TRBV25-1 and J is TRBJ1-2; D is uncertain. This CDR3 is 12 amino acids long. Germline V lookup: CDR1 MGHDK, CDR2 SYGVNS. The V end lost 4 bases, the J end lost 8 bases, and 11 bases lay between the germline ends. For the CDR3, the DNA is TGTGCCAGCAGTGGTGGATCGGGGGGCTACACCTTC. This gives the protein CASSGGSGGYTF.

J is TRBJ1-1 and V is TRBV5-6; D is perhaps TRBD1 (5 bases). V shed 2 bases and J shed 2 bases, with 7 bases lying between them. Germline assignment: CDR1 SGHDT and CDR2 YYEEEE. CDR3 length equals 13 residues. The CDR3 DNA reads TGTGCCAGCAGCTTCAGGGCTAACACTGAAGCTTTCTTT. It yields the protein CASSFRANTEAFF.

The chain has TRBV27 and TRBJ1-2; 9 bases are shared with TRBD1. The germline V gene has CDR1 MNHEY and CDR2 SMNVEV (reference sequence). V was clipped by 2 bases and J by 4 bases; unmatched bases: 5. The length of the CDR3 is 15 residues. This chain's CDR3 is CASSLMGQGPYGYTF. CDR3 nucleotides: TGTGCCAGCAGTTTAATGGGACAGGGTCCCTATGGCTACACCTTC.

The chain recombines TRBV5-1 with TRBJ1-4; D call uncertain. Trimming took off 4 bases at V and 5 bases at J, with 15 bases between the two ends. Germline V gene sequence: CDR1 SGHRS, CDR2 YFSETQ. This CDR3 comprises 15 residues. The CDR3 nucleotides read TGCGCCAGCAGCCCTGGTGGGAGTAGGAATGAAAAACTGTTTTTT. This codes for CASSPGGSRNEKLFF.

This clone was detected once. The gene calls are TRBV4-3 and TRBJ1-2; D may be TRBD1 (6 bases). Germline V lookup: CDR1 LGHNA, CDR2 YSLEER. This CDR3 region has 15 residues. V lost 4 bases and J lost 6, with 18 bases in between. The CDR3, as DNA: TGCGCCAGCAGCCCCGAGTGGACAGAGGTCCATGGCTACACCTTC. The encoded protein is CASSPEWTEVHGYTF.

This clone was observed once. This rearrangement joins TRBV5-1 to TRBJ1-3; no firm D call. The V gene's germline CDR1 is SGHRS and CDR2 YFSETQ. The CDR3 loop spans 14 amino acids. The ends were cut back, 4 bases at V and 2 bases at J, with 10 bases in the middle. The CDR3 protein is CASSHGATGNTIYF. The CDR3 nucleotides read TGCGCCAGCAGCCACGGAGCGACTGGAAACACCATATATTTT.

The chain combines TRBV6-5 with TRBJ1-2, with D maybe TRBD1 (6 bases). The CDR3 runs to 14 residues. Trimming left V 6 bases short and J 3 bases short, with 14 bases between. Germline V gene data show CDR1 as MNHEY and CDR2 as SVGAGI. The CDR3 bases are TGTGCCAGCAGCTTAGGACAGATCTACTATGGCTACACCTTC. Translation gives CASSLGQIYYGYTF.

This chain connects TRBV7-2 to TRBJ2-2, with 8 bases fitting TRBD1. Germline CDR1 is SGHTA and CDR2 is FQGNSA. The CDR3 runs to 15 residues. V lost 3 bases, J lost 5 bases, and 5 bases stayed unmatched. CDR3: CASSFDRGLTGELFF. In DNA form, the CDR3 reads TGTGCCAGCAGCTTCGACAGGGGATTAACCGGGGAGCTGTTTTTT.